The 27 T cell receptor beta chains given below trace back to one sample, sequenced in a study of spatial heterogeneity in lung cancer. Study-level points and caveats: Tracking of tumor mutation counts was seen in expanded intratumoral alpha and beta TCR counts.

Described time point: sample taken at primary tumor resection. Their target antigens are unknown. TCRdb passed the 5' RACE reads through MiXCR, listing each CDR3 protein once. This repertoire shows fewer than 6,000 distinct CDR3 sequences, roughly 12% found once; its top ten account for approximately 15%. The starting material was lung tumor tissue, obtained at surgery. The receptors shown here come from a female donor with early-stage non-small cell lung cancer.

The V gene is TRBV20-1, the J gene TRBJ1-4, with TRBD1 as a possible D gene (5 bases). There are 13 residues in the CDR3. Between the trimmed V and J ends, which lost 5 bases and 8 bases, there was a span of 15 bases. In germline, CDR1 is DFQATT, CDR2 SNEGSKA (reference sequence). The CDR3 DNA follows: TGCAGTGCTCCCCCGTCTGGGGGGGAAAAACTGTTTTTT. Translating it yields CSAPPSGGEKLFF.

This clonotype rates as medium-sized. V usage is TRBV20-1 and J usage is TRBJ2-7; D is possibly TRBD1 or TRBD2 (6 bases each). The germline CDR1 and CDR2 sequences are DFQATT and SNEGSKA (reference sequence). CDR3 length: 14 residues. Deletions cut 4 bases from V and 0 bases from J, with 13 bases between. CDR3 nucleotides: TGCAGTGCTAAGAAGGGGGGTAGCTCCTACGAGCAGTACTTC. It codes for CSAKKGGSSYEQYF.

Within the sample, this clonotype is medium-sized (0.01 to 0.1%). This rearrangement joins TRBV28 to TRBJ1-5; TRBD1 aligns across 7 bases. Losses at the gene ends were 6 bases for V and 11 bases for J; bases not matched to a gene: 10. CDR1 is MDHEN and CDR2 is SYDVKM in the germline V gene. The CDR3 covers 13 residues. CDR3 sequence reads: CASSYRGNGAQHF. CDR3 nucleotides: TGTGCCAGCAGCTACAGGGGCAACGGGGCCCAGCATTTT.

This clonotype qualifies as medium-sized. The chain joins TRBV19 to TRBJ1-2, with a possible D match to TRBD1 (5 bases). The CDR3 totals 15 residues. CDR1 LNHDA and CDR2 SQIVND come from the germline V gene (reference sequence). Trimming removed 4 bases at V and 2 bases at J, with 14 bases between. The CDR3 region is CASSTGAEGNYGYTF. DNA for the CDR3: TGTGCCAGTAGTACCGGGGCAGAGGGAAACTATGGCTACACCTTC.

This clonotype was seen at least ten times. The gene calls are TRBV7-2 and TRBJ2-1; 8 bases are a match to TRBD1. Germline trimming cut 1 base from V and 2 bases from J; bases unmatched to any gene: 4. CDR3 size: 16 residues. CDR1 and CDR2 from the germline V gene are SGHTA and FQGNSA. The CDR3 nucleotides are TGTGCCAGCAGCTTAGTAGGACAGGGTGCCTACAATGAGCAGTTCTTC. As protein: CASSLVGQGAYNEQFF.

In its sample, this clonotype is medium-sized (0.01 to 0.1%). The genes are TRBV24-1 and TRBJ2-2; tentative D call: TRBD2 (6 bases). The V gene lost 1 base and the J gene lost 5 bases, with 19 bases spanning the gap. Germline V CDR1 and CDR2: KGHDR, SFDVKD. CDR3 length: 18 amino acids. The CDR3, as DNA: TGTGCCACCAGTGATTTCGTCTCCTTCGGTCGGGAGACCGGGGAGCTGTTTTTT. Amino acid sequence: CATSDFVSFGRETGELFF.

By its share, this clonotype is medium-sized. The rearrangement uses TRBV9 and TRBJ2-5; 7 nucleotides agree with TRBD2. V dropped 0 bases and J dropped 2; count of bases not matched to a gene: 4. CDR3 length: 15 amino acids. Germline V gene data show CDR1 as SGDLS and CDR2 as YYNGEE. The CDR3 bases are TGTGCCAGCAGCGTAGACGGGAGGAGTCAAGAGACCCAGTACTTC. It specifies CASSVDGRSQETQYF.

This clonotype rates as medium-sized. This chain links TRBV30 with TRBJ1-5; possible D gene TRBD1, 6 bases. The germline V gene has CDR1 GTSNPN and CDR2 SVGIG (reference sequence). Between the trimmed V and J ends, which lost 1 base and 7 bases, there was a span of 11 bases. This CDR3 has 13 amino acids. The CDR3 loop reads CAWSAQGDQPQHF. For the CDR3, the DNA is TGTGCCTGGAGTGCACAGGGAGACCAGCCCCAGCATTTT.

The chain recombines TRBV2 with TRBJ2-1; TRBD2 matches at 9 bases. Germline V gene lookup returns CDR1 SNHLY and CDR2 FYNNEI. Trimming removed 6 bases from V and 0 bases from J; junction bases left unmatched: 12. This CDR3 comprises 18 residues. CDR3 in DNA: TGTGCCAGCAGGATTAGCGGGAGTGGTTTTCTCTCCTACAATGAGCAGTTCTTC. This codes for CASRISGSGFLSYNEQFF.

By proportion, this clonotype is medium-sized. This sequence joins TRBV6-1 and TRBJ2-1, with D perhaps matching TRBD1 (5 bases). The CDR3 sequence is 15 residues long. Germline values: CDR1 MNHNS, CDR2 SASEGT. With 2 bases removed from V and 1 base from J, the gap between germline ends came to 9 bases. CDR3 sequence (DNA): TGTGCCAGCAGTGAACAGCAGGGTTCCTACAATGAGCAGTTCTTC. It translates to CASSEQQGSYNEQFF.

This clonotype was seen ten or more times. CDR3 amino acids: CASTTGWYSPLHF. DNA for the CDR3: TGTGCCAGCACCACCGGCTGGTATTCACCCCTCCACTTT. The rearrangement uses TRBV12-3 or TRBV12-4 and TRBJ1-6; D gene unclear. V was trimmed by 7 bases and J by 8 bases, leaving 12 bases between them. The CDR3 totals 13 residues.

Within the sample, this clonotype is medium-sized. This chain joins TRBV15 and TRBJ2-5; TRBD1 matches at 9 bases. Germline lookup yields CDR1 LNHNV and CDR2 YYDKDF (reference sequence). V lost 5 bases to trimming and J lost 6 bases; unmatched junction nucleotides: 13. The CDR3 is 16 amino acids. The CDR3 DNA is TGTGCCACCAGCGGAACCGGGACAGGGTCGAGAAAGACCCAGTACTTC. It is translated as CATSGTGTGSRKTQYF.

The chain joins TRBV7-3 to TRBJ2-1; 9 positions match TRBD1. Germline V CDR1 and CDR2: SGHTA, FQGTGA. V dropped 5 bases and J dropped 5; count of bases not matched to a gene: 4. The CDR3 totals 14 residues. The CDR3 region is CASSQRTGDNEQFF. The CDR3 nucleotides are TGTGCCAGCAGCCAGAGGACAGGGGACAATGAGCAGTTCTTC.

By sample fraction, this clonotype is medium-sized. V usage is TRBV9 and J usage is TRBJ2-1; possibly TRBD2 for D (6 bases). The CDR3 consists of 14 residues. Per germline, CDR1 SGDLS and CDR2 YYNGEE. V was clipped by 3 bases and J by 3 bases, with 10 bases between them. The CDR3 loop is CASSAGTYYNEQFF. Here the CDR3 DNA reads TGTGCCAGCAGCGCCGGGACTTACTACAATGAGCAGTTCTTC.

This clonotype ranks as medium-sized. The chain links TRBV28 to TRBJ2-3, with TRBD2 identical over 10 bases. The V segment lost 3 bases and the J segment 5 bases; nucleotides outside the gene matches: 11. The CDR3 is 17 amino acids. Germline loops: CDR1 MDHEN, CDR2 SYDVKM. This CDR3 reads CASSFLYSGRREDTQYF. The CDR3 DNA reads TGTGCCAGCAGTTTCCTTTATAGCGGGAGGAGGGAAGATACGCAGTATTTT.

By its share, this clonotype is medium-sized. The rearrangement joins TRBV7-2 to TRBJ2-3; tentatively, D is TRBD2 (5 bases). Germline CDR1 reads SGHTA; CDR2 reads FQGNSA. The CDR3 spans 15 residues. The V end was cut by 5 bases, the J end by 0 bases, with 12 bases between. The CDR3 is CASSPSGVSTDTQYF. DNA of the CDR3: TGTGCCAGCAGCCCCAGCGGTGTGAGCACAGATACGCAGTATTTT. Full variable domain (missing parts from reference TRBV7-2 and TRBJ2-3): GAGVSQSPSNKVTEKGKDVELRCDPISGHTALYWYRQSLGQGLEFLIYFQGNSAPDKSGLPSDRFSAERTGGSVSTLTIQRTQQEDSAVYLCASSPSGVSTDTQYFGPGTRLTVL.

This clonotype is categorized as medium-sized. The rearrangement uses TRBV23-1 and TRBJ1-5; no reliable D call. TRBV23-1 is placed among ORFs of uncertain function. V was shortened by 4 bases and J by 0 bases, with 10 bases between the two germline ends. CDR3 length: 15 residues. The CDR3 loop is CASSPCNNSNQPQHF. DNA for the CDR3: TGCGCCAGCAGTCCGTGTAATAATAGCAATCAGCCCCAGCATTTT.

This clonotype occurred a few times. Written as DNA, the CDR3 is TGTGCCAGCAGCCAACGGGGGCTATACCAAGAGACCCAGTACTTC. Its protein product is CASSQRGLYQETQYF. This sequence joins TRBV11-3 and TRBJ2-5, with D perhaps TRBD1 or TRBD2 (6 bases each). The CDR3 length is 15 residues. Germline assignment: CDR1 SGHNT and CDR2 YENEEA. The V end lost 5 bases, the J end lost 0 bases, and 13 bases lay between the germline ends.

This clonotype was seen many times. This chain joins TRBV6-2 or TRBV6-3 and TRBJ1-5; D is ambiguous. The CDR3 contains 15 residues. The V and J ends lost 5 bases and 1 base respectively, with 12 bases between them. Germline CDR1 and CDR2: MNHEY and SVGEGT. The DNA of the CDR3 is TGTGCCAGCAGTGAAGGGATAGGAAGCAATCAGCCCCAGCATTTT. Translating it yields CASSEGIGSNQPQHF.

The table lists this clonotype with a few counts. The chain carries TRBV4-3 and TRBJ2-1; D is uncertain. Per the germline V gene, CDR1 is LGHNA and CDR2 is YSLEER. The germline V and J ends were trimmed by 1 base and 0 bases, with 7 bases remaining between them. The CDR3 totals 15 residues. CDR3 DNA sequence: TGCGCCAGCAGCCAAGCCTTGAGCTCCTACAATGAGCAGTTCTTC. Translating gives CASSQALSSYNEQFF.

This clonotype qualifies as medium-sized. The rearrangement links TRBV3-1 to TRBJ2-2; no definite D call. Germline CDR1 LGHDT, CDR2 YNNKEL (reference sequence). Trimming shortened V by 1 base and J by 3 bases, and 6 bases separated the two germline ends. This CDR3 has 14 residues. The CDR3 spells CASSQGLHTGELFF. DNA of the CDR3: TGTGCCAGCAGCCAAGGACTCCACACCGGGGAGCTGTTTTTT.

The gene calls are TRBV6-5 and TRBJ2-3; D unclear. The length of the CDR3 is 13 residues. Germline lookup yields CDR1 MNHEY and CDR2 SVGAGI. Trimming pared 8 bases from V and 1 base from J, leaving 10 bases between. The CDR3 DNA reads as TGTGCCAGCGTTACCCCGGGCACAGATACGCAGTATTTT. This sequence encodes CASVTPGTDTQYF.

By share, this clonotype counts as medium-sized (0.01 to 0.1%). The chain carries TRBV5-4 and TRBJ2-3; no clear D gene. V gave up 0 bases and J gave up 5 bases, with 10 bases separating them. The length of the CDR3 is 14 residues. CDR1 and CDR2 (germline): SGHNT, YYREEE (reference sequence). CDR3 amino acids: CASSLVGPRDTQYF. CDR3 sequence (DNA): TGTGCCAGCAGCTTGGTCGGGCCCCGAGATACGCAGTATTTT. The full variable domain, its missing parts supplied by reference TRBV5-4 and TRBJ2-3, is ETGVTQSPTHLIKTRGQQVTLRCSSQSGHNTVSWYQQALGQGPQFIFQYYREEENGRGNFPPRFSGLQFPNYSSELNVNALELDDSALYLCASSLVGPRDTQYFGPGTRLTVL.

By share of the sample, this clonotype is medium-sized. The J gene is TRBJ1-1, the V gene TRBV28; D is perhaps TRBD1 (6 bases). Germline V gives CDR1 MDHEN, CDR2 SYDVKM. The CDR3 is made up of 16 amino acids. V was trimmed by 1 base and J by 3 bases, leaving 15 bases between them. DNA of the CDR3: TGTGCCAGCAGTTTATATCCGGGGGGCGGGGACACTGAAGCTTTCTTT. Translation: CASSLYPGGGDTEAFF.

This clonotype is medium-sized within its sample. The gene calls are TRBV6-1 and TRBJ2-1; 8 positions match TRBD2. J lost 6 bases, V lost 4 bases, and 8 bases had no gene match. CDR1 and CDR2 from the germline V gene are MNHNS and SASEGT. The CDR3 is made up of 15 amino acids. The CDR3 here is CASSALSGTSNEQFF. Here the CDR3 DNA reads TGTGCCAGCAGTGCCCTCTCCGGGACTAGCAATGAGCAGTTCTTC.

Many counts were recorded for this clonotype. V usage is TRBV7-9 and J usage is TRBJ2-7; no definite D call. This CDR3 has 11 residues. Trimming pared 5 bases from V and 5 bases from J, leaving 7 bases between. CDR1 and CDR2 from the germline V gene are SEHNR and FQNEAQ (reference sequence). CDR3 nucleotide sequence: TGTGCCAGCAGCCCCTTAAACGAGCAGTACTTC. This gives the protein CASSPLNEQYF.

This clonotype was seen many times. V is TRBV4-3 and J is TRBJ2-6; 7 bases map to TRBD2. The CDR3 has 19 residues. Trimming cost V 0 bases and J 1 base; bases outside gene matches: 9. Per germline, CDR1 LGHNA and CDR2 YSLEER. The CDR3 DNA reads as TGCGCCAGCAGCCAAGATTTCCCAGCGGGACGATCTGGGGCCAACGTCCTGACTTTC. Translation: CASSQDFPAGRSGANVLTF.